Listed here are 4 T cell receptor beta chains from one sample, sequenced in a study of T cells in Graves' hyperthyroidism and ophthalmopathy. Amplification yielded TCR beta CDR3 regions, with RNA transcripts as the source. Primed by the HTBI set, a first-round RT-PCR was run on the TCR CDR3. TCRdb processed the multiplex PCR reads anew with MiXCR; each CDR3 protein has one entry. Of around 400,000 distinct CDR3 sequences in the sample, approximately 14% are singletons; the top ten hold 25% to 35%. The sequenced material came from blood. These receptors were collected from a woman under 30 with Graves' hyperthyroidism that later progressed to Graves' ophthalmopathy.

This clonotype came up many times. V gene TRBV2 combines with J gene TRBJ2-1; D perhaps matches TRBD2 (5 bases). Germline CDR1 and CDR2: SNHLY and FYNNEI. This CDR3 region has 15 residues. V shed 7 bases and J shed 0 bases, with 13 bases lying between them. The CDR3 coding sequence is TGTGCCAGCACCGGAAGAGGGAGCTCCTACAATGAGCAGTTCTTC. Translation: CASTGRGSSYNEQFF. The full variable domain, rest sourced from reference TRBV2 and TRBJ2-1, is EPEVTQTPSHQVTQMGQEVILRCVPISNHLYFYWYRQILGQKVEFLVSFYNNEISEKSEIFDDQFSVERPDGSNFTLKIRSTKLEDSAMYFCASTGRGSSYNEQFFGPGTRLTVL.

This clonotype was detected only a few times. This sequence joins TRBV5-4 and TRBJ2-2, with D perhaps matching TRBD1 (5 bases). The CDR3 loop spans 16 amino acids. The germline V gene encodes CDR1 SGHNT and CDR2 YYREEE (reference sequence). V shed 3 bases and J shed 1 base, with 13 bases lying between them. CDR3 protein: CASSSRGVGNTGELFF. As DNA, the CDR3 is TGTGCCAGCAGCTCTAGGGGTGTTGGGAACACCGGGGAGCTGTTTTTT.

This clonotype was found many times. The chain is built from TRBV28 and TRBJ2-7; maybe TRBD2 (5 bases). Germline-derived CDR1 and CDR2 are MDHEN and SYDVKM. This CDR3 has 13 residues. Between the trimmed V and J ends, which lost 7 bases and 2 bases, there was a span of 12 bases. DNA for the CDR3: TGTGCCAGCACCGAAAGCGGAACCTACGAGCAGTACTTC. This translates into CASTESGTYEQYF.

Only a few counts were recorded for this clonotype. The chain joins TRBV13 to TRBJ2-7; the D gene is possibly TRBD1 (6 bases). Trimming removed 1 base from V and 9 bases from J, with 16 bases in between. The CDR3 runs 14 residues. The germline V gene encodes CDR1 PRHDT and CDR2 FYEKMQ (reference sequence). The CDR3 region has the DNA TGTGCCAGCAGCTTAGCTGGGGGCCCACGGCGGCAGTACTTC. Translation: CASSLAGGPRRQYF.